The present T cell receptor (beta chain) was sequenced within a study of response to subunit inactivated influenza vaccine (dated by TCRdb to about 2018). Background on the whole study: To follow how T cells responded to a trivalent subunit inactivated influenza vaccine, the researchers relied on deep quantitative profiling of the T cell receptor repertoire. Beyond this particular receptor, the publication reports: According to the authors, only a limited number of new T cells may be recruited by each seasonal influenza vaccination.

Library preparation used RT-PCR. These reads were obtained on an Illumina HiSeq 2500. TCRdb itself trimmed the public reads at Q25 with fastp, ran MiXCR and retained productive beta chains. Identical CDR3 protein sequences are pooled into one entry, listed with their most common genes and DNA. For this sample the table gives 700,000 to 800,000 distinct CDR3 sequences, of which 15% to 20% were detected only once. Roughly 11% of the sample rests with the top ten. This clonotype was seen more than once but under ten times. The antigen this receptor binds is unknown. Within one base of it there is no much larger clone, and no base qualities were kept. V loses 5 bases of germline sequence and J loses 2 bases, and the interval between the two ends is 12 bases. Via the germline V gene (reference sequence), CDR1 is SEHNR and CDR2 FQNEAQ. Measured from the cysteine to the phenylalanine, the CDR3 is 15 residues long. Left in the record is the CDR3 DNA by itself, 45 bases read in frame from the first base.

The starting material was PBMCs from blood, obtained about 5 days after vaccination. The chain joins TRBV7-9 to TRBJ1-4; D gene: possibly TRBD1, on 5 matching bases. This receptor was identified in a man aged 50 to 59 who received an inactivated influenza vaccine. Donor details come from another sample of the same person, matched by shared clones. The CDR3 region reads CASSQGAPTNEKLFF. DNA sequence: TGTGCCAGCAGCCAAGGGGCTCCGACTAATGAAAAACTGTTTTTT.